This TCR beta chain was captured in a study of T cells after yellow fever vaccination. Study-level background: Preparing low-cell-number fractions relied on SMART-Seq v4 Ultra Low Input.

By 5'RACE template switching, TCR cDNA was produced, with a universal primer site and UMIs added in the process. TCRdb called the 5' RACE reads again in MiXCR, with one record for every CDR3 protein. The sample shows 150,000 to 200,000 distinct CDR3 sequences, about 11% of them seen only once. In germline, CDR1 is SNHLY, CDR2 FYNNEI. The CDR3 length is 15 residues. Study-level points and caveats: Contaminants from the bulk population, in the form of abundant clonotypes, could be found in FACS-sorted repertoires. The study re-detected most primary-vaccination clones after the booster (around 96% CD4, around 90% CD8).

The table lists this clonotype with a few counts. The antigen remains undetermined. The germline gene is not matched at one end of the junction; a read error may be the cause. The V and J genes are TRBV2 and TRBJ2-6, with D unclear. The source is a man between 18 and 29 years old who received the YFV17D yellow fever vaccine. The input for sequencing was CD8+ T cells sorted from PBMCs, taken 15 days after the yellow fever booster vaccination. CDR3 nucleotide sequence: TGTGCCAGCAGCGAAGCCGGCTCTGGGGCCAACGTCCTGACTTTC. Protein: CASSEAGSGANVLTF. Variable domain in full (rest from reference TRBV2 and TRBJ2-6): EPEVTQTPSHQVTQMGQEVILRCVPISNHLYFYWYRQILGQKVEFLVSFYNNEISEKSEIFDDQFSVERPDGSNFTLKIRSTKLEDSAMYFCASSEAGSGANVLTFGAGSRLTVL.